This T cell receptor (beta chain) was recovered during a study of Ad26.COV2.S vaccination and SARS-CoV-2 variants. Background on the study: Donor got 5x10^10 or 1x10^11 viral particles of Ad26.COV2.S. Whole-study findings and limits: Spike-specific TCR breadth in vaccine recipients exceeded that seen in placebo recipients.

About this clone: Its antigen remains unidentified.

The CDR3 spans 12 residues. Germline lookup yields CDR1 SQVTM and CDR2 ANQGSEA. After removal of 8 bases from V and 8 bases from J, the junction contained 6 bases not matched to a gene. This sample's treatment: approximately 18 received Ad26.COV2.S at low or high dose, single or two shots; about 5 received placebo; per-sample allocation not given. Specimen acquisition occurred on day 63 following the initial vaccine or placebo injection. The protocol was immunoSEQ multiplex PCR, while the TCRdb copy is restricted to in-frame clones and leaves out a portion. The table shows approximately 460,000 clones, with approximately 90% occurring only once.

The material was peripheral blood, obtained in a trial of Ad26.COV2.S vaccine versus placebo. The gene calls are TRBV29-1 and TRBJ2-4; 10 bases map to TRBD1. The source of this sequence is a person aged 18-65 years who received the Ad26.COV2.S COVID-19 vaccine or a placebo. The DNA of the CDR3 is TGCAGCTTCACGGGACAGGGGTACATTCAGTACTTC. Encoded protein: CSFTGQGYIQYF.